This T cell receptor beta chain was obtained from a study of blood T cell repertoires in COVID-19. Study overall: From T cells, B-cell-depleted T cells, or PBMCs came the material, which was cDNA or gDNA.

Method: immunoSEQ multiplex PCR; TCRdb's copy keeps in-frame clones and lacks some. The table includes about 440,000 clones, about 87% detected once. Losses at the gene ends were 6 bases for V and 2 bases for J; bases not matched to a gene: 7. The CDR3 totals 15 residues. Germline V gene lookup returns CDR1 SEHNR and CDR2 FQNEAQ (reference sequence). The V call is TRBV7-9, the J call TRBJ2-7; TRBD2 matches at 10 bases. This sequence was found in a woman between 50 and 59 years old with COVID-19, enrolled during active disease. Sequencing was performed on peripheral blood. The CDR3 protein is CASSPNSGGPYEQYF. The CDR3 bases are TGTGCCAGCAGTCCCAATAGCGGGGGGCCCTACGAGCAGTACTTC.